This T cell receptor (beta chain) was captured by sequencing in a study of control samples from healthy donors and cancer patients (dated by TCRdb to the early 2020s). As for this clone: The antigen it recognizes is unknown. Base-call qualities are not available, and no considerably larger clone is one nucleotide away.

Library method: the immunoSEQ multiplex PCR assay. As stored in TCRdb, this immuneACCESS dataset retains in-frame rearrangements with V and J assigned. A fraction of the clones does not appear; measured against another copy, unresolved V genes explain less than half of the discrepancy, and the remainder lacks a known reason. The sample table records more than 85,000 clones; about 80% of these occur just once. The ten biggest clones cover less than 15% of the sample. The receptor was derived from a woman aged 45 to 65 in good health. Sequenced sample: blood.

The CDR3 here reads CASSADGANQPQHF. Read as DNA, the sequence is TGTGCCAGCAGCGCAGATGGGGCCAATCAGCCCCAGCATTTT. The chain links TRBV9 with TRBJ1-5; TRBD1 is possibly the D segment (5 matching bases). Taken from cysteine to phenylalanine, the CDR3 has 14 residues. The retained sequence is limited to the CDR3, 42 bases, with the frame set at the first base. Reading the germline V gene gives CDR1 SGDLS and CDR2 YYNGEE. V is reduced by 3 bases and J by 3 bases, leaving a spacing of 10 bases between them. Beyond the CDR3, the reference TRBV9 and TRBJ1-5 genes provide the residues; the full variable domain reads: DSGVTQTPKHLITATGQRVTLRCSPRSGDLSVYWYQQSLDQGLQFLIQYYNGEERAKGNILERFSAQQFPDLHSELNLSSLELGDSALYFCASSADGANQPQHFGDGTRLSIL.